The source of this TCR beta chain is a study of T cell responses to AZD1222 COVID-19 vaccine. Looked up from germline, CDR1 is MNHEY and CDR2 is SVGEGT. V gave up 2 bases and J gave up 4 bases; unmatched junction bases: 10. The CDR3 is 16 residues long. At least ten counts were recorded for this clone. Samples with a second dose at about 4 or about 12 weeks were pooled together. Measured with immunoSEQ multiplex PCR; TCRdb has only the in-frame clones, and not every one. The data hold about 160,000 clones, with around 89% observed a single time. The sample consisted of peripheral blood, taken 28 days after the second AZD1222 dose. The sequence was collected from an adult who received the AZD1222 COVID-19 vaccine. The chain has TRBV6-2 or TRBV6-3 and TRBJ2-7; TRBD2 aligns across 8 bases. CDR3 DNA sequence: TGTGCCAGCAGTTACCCTAGTCAGCGGGGGATTTACGAGCAGTACTTC. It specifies CASSYPSQRGIYEQYF.